The entry below gives a single T cell receptor beta chain sequence along with its context. The antigen is unknown. The sample belongs to a study of graft-versus-host responses after intestinal transplantation. Study-wide context: Every transplant recipient was induced with anti-thymocyte globulin, then maintained on tacrolimus and steroids for two to four years.

With 4 bases removed from V and 3 bases from J, the gap between germline ends came to 10 bases. There are 13 residues in the CDR3. Germline loops: CDR1 SEHNR, CDR2 FQNEAQ (reference sequence). Study conclusions and caveats: In patients with graft-donor T cell macrochimerism, allograft graft-versus-host to host-versus-graft clonal ratios were high. The highest levels of circulating GvH clones went along with early declines in HvG clones after transplant.

TCRdb's copy holds only in-frame clones and misses some; the assay was immunoSEQ multiplex PCR. The table has approximately 12,000 clones, 93% seen once. The TCR comes from a human patient who received an intestinal transplant, so some T cells may come from the graft donor. This material consisted of PBMCs, taken approximately 110 days after intestinal transplant. The J gene is TRBJ2-7, the V gene TRBV7-9; D uncertain. CDR3 loop: CASSSGRYYEQYF. CDR3 coding DNA: TGTGCCAGCAGCTCTGGACGGTACTACGAGCAGTACTTC.